A single sample is the source of the 12 T cell receptor beta chains below, sequenced in a study of CD8 T cells in Susac syndrome. RNA, at roughly 0.45 to 1 ug, was reverse transcribed with random hexamers. TCRdb recomputed calls from the immunoSEQ multiplex PCR reads with MiXCR, one row per CDR3 protein. This sample has roughly 130,000 distinct CDR3 sequences; approximately 94% occur once, and the top ten carry about 0.13%. Sequenced: CD4+ T cells from PBMCs. The origin of the receptors is a human donor with multiple sclerosis.

The V and J genes are TRBV19 and TRBJ2-5; D perhaps matches TRBD2 (6 bases). The V end lost 5 bases, the J end lost 3 bases, and 13 bases lay between the germline ends. CDR3 length equals 14 residues. The V gene's germline CDR1 is LNHDA and CDR2 SQIVND (reference sequence). The CDR3 DNA follows: TGTGCCAGTAGTGTGGGAGGAGTGGAAGAGACCCAGTACTTC. This codes for CASSVGGVEETQYF.

The chain has TRBV30 and TRBJ1-5, with D unclear. V lost 3 bases, J lost 5 bases, and 11 bases lay in between. Germline V CDR1 and CDR2: GTSNPN, SVGIG (reference sequence). This CDR3 contains 13 residues. Here the CDR3 DNA reads TGTGCCTGGAGATCTGGAAGAGATCAGCCCCAGCATTTT. It translates to CAWRSGRDQPQHF.

The rearrangement uses TRBV20-1 and TRBJ2-1, with D possibly called TRBD1 or TRBD2 (5 bases each). Trimming took 3 bases from V and 4 from J, leaving 16 bases between them. CDR1 and CDR2 from the germline V gene are DFQATT and SNEGSKA (reference sequence). This CDR3 has 15 residues. Here the CDR3 DNA reads TGCAGTGCTAGGGGGGAGTCTCCAACTTACAATGAGCAGTTCTTC. It is translated as CSARGESPTYNEQFF.

The chain links TRBV6-1 to TRBJ2-7, with 7 nucleotides matching TRBD1. The CDR3 is made up of 17 amino acids. The V and J ends lost 5 bases and 0 bases, in that order; junction bases with no gene match: 13. The germline gives CDR1 MNHNS, CDR2 SASEGT. The CDR3 spells CASSRLRDSRLSYEQYF. CDR3 DNA sequence: TGTGCCAGCAGTCGCTTAAGGGACAGCCGACTCTCCTACGAGCAGTACTTC.

This chain joins TRBV27 and TRBJ2-2; D may be TRBD2 (6 bases). Trimming left V 8 bases short and J 1 base short, with 23 bases between. From germline, CDR1 is MNHEY and CDR2 SMNVEV (reference sequence). The CDR3 spans 18 residues. CDR3 protein: CASVWRAQGTMNTGELFF. Written as DNA, the CDR3 is TGTGCCAGCGTCTGGAGGGCGCAGGGAACAATGAACACCGGGGAGCTGTTTTTT.

The chain carries TRBV7-2 and TRBJ2-1; a possible D gene is TRBD2 (6 bases). The length of the CDR3 is 13 residues. In germline, CDR1 is SGHTA, CDR2 FQGNSA. The V end lost 7 bases, the J end lost 15 bases, and 22 bases lay between the germline ends. The chain's CDR3 is CASTGNRDSPAFF. DNA for the CDR3: TGTGCCAGCACGGGAAACCGGGACTCACCAGCGTTCTTC.

The rearrangement links TRBV30 to TRBJ2-7; TRBD2 aligns across 7 bases. This CDR3 is built from 14 residues. After removal of 2 bases from V and 5 bases from J, the junction contained 9 bases not matched to a gene. Germline V gene lookup returns CDR1 GTSNPN and CDR2 SVGIG (reference sequence). DNA of the CDR3: TGTGCCTGGAGTAGTAGGGCGGGAGCTAACGAGCAGTACTTC. Translated: CAWSSRAGANEQYF.

The J gene is TRBJ2-7, the V gene TRBV29-1; 9 nucleotides line up with TRBD1. Trimming took 5 bases from V and 5 from J; bases not matched to a gene: 16. Germline lookup yields CDR1 SQVTM and CDR2 ANQGSEA. CDR3 length equals 16 residues. CDR3 residues: CSVSPWKGQGLNEQYF. CDR3 nucleotide sequence: TGCAGCGTTTCTCCCTGGAAGGGACAGGGTCTGAACGAGCAGTACTTC.

The rearrangement uses TRBV3-1 and TRBJ2-5, with D hard to call. Germline V CDR1 and CDR2: LGHDT, YNNKEL (reference sequence). The CDR3 is made up of 13 amino acids. With 4 bases removed from V and 3 bases from J, the gap between germline ends came to 9 bases. CDR3 region: CASSRMLKETQYF. CDR3 bases: TGTGCCAGCAGCCGGATGTTAAAAGAGACCCAGTACTTC.

The V gene is TRBV5-4, the J gene TRBJ2-7; TRBD1 is a possible D gene (6 bases). The V gene lost 4 bases and the J gene lost 3 bases, with 17 bases spanning the gap. The CDR3 sequence is 15 residues long. Per the germline V gene, CDR1 is SGHNT and CDR2 is YYREEE (reference sequence). The CDR3 protein is CASSPPGRGDYEQYF. DNA for the CDR3: TGTGCCAGCAGCCCCCCTGGCAGGGGTGACTACGAGCAGTACTTC.

V usage is TRBV23-1 and J usage is TRBJ1-6; TRBD1 might be the D (5 bases). TRBV23-1 qualifies as an ORF whose function is uncertain. The CDR3 extends over 11 amino acids. Trimming left V 4 bases short and J 17 bases short, with 12 bases between. This CDR3 reads CASSLDQGFHF. In DNA, the CDR3 is TGCGCCAGCAGTCTAGACCAGGGTTTCCACTTT.

The chain employs TRBV19 and TRBJ1-2; TRBD1 aligns across 9 bases. V lost 5 bases, J lost 6 bases, and 7 bases stayed unmatched. The CDR3 is 14 residues long. Germline V gives CDR1 LNHDA, CDR2 SQIVND (reference sequence). The CDR3 DNA reads as TGTGCCAGTAGTCCCAAGGGGACAGGGAATGGCTACACCTTC. Translated: CASSPKGTGNGYTF.